One and the same sample provided the 6 T cell receptor beta chains below, sequenced in a study of T cell responses to AZD1222 COVID-19 vaccine. This table comes from immunoSEQ multiplex PCR, and its TCRdb copy is limited to in-frame clones, with some not included. The sample lists over 70,000 clones, approximately 80% seen once, with 25% to 30% in the top ten. Sequenced material: peripheral blood, taken 28 days after the second dose of the MenACWY control vaccine. These TCRs come from an adult who received the MenACWY meningococcal vaccine as a control.

V is TRBV7-2 and J is TRBJ2-7, with a weak D call TRBD1 (5 bases). CDR1 is SGHTA, CDR2 FQGNSA, per germline. This CDR3 is built from 14 residues. V lost 2 bases and J lost 6, with 14 bases in between. CDR3 sequence reads: CASSLSPGPFEQYF. For the CDR3, the DNA is TGTGCCAGCAGCTTAAGTCCAGGGCCTTTCGAGCAGTACTTC.

This clone has only a few counts. This sequence joins TRBV4-1 and TRBJ2-1, with TRBD2 identical over 9 bases. CDR3 size: 16 residues. With 0 bases clipped from V and 4 bases from J, the junction kept 4 bases outside the gene matches. CDR1 and CDR2 (germline): MGHRA, YSYEKL. The CDR3 DNA reads as TGCGCCAGCAGCCAAGACGTAGCGGGGGCATACAATGAGCAGTTCTTC. It encodes CASSQDVAGAYNEQFF.

This sequence joins TRBV27 and TRBJ2-1, with 8 bases lining up with TRBD2. CDR3 length: 18 residues. Germline V gives CDR1 MNHEY, CDR2 SMNVEV (reference sequence). The V and J ends lost 3 bases and 1 base, in that order; junction bases with no gene match: 11. CDR3 protein: CASSFVGFSGVSYNEQFF. In DNA form, the CDR3 reads TGTGCCAGCAGTTTTGTTGGGTTTAGCGGGGTGTCCTACAATGAGCAGTTCTTC.

The chain joins TRBV2 to TRBJ1-2, with 10 bases matching TRBD1. Germline assignment: CDR1 SNHLY and CDR2 FYNNEI. The CDR3 has 15 residues. Trimming took 6 bases from V and 2 from J; bases not matched to a gene: 6. The CDR3 coding sequence is TGTGCCAGCAGCGCGACAGGGGGCGAAAACTATGGCTACACCTTC. Translation gives CASSATGGENYGYTF.

This chain joins TRBV2 and TRBJ2-7; 7 nucleotides agree with TRBD1. In germline, CDR1 is SNHLY, CDR2 FYNNEI. V dropped 6 bases and J dropped 4; count of bases not matched to a gene: 3. The CDR3 spans 12 residues. The CDR3 reads CASRDRLYEQYF. In nucleotides, the CDR3 is TGTGCCAGCAGGGACAGGCTATACGAGCAGTACTTC.

This clone was found many times. The V and J genes are TRBV2 and TRBJ2-3; maybe TRBD2 (6 bases). Trimming took 2 bases from V and 4 from J, leaving 10 bases between them. CDR1 SNHLY and CDR2 FYNNEI come from the germline V gene. There are 14 residues in the CDR3. CDR3 DNA sequence: TGTGCCAGCAGTGAAACGTGGGGGGCAGATACGCAGTATTTT. This sequence encodes CASSETWGADTQYF.